This record concerns one T cell receptor (beta chain) sequence. The sample comes from a study of blood T cell repertoires in COVID-19. Only in-frame clones appear in the TCRdb table, and some are missing; sequencing was by immunoSEQ multiplex PCR. In the table there are about 240,000 clones, about 80% of which are singletons. V trimming: 5 bases; J trimming: 11 bases; junction bases outside the gene matches: 9. The CDR3 is 14 amino acids. Germline V lookup: CDR1 KGHSH, CDR2 LQKENI. J is TRBJ1-1 and V is TRBV18; 12 nucleotides align to TRBD1. The source material was peripheral blood. The clonotype comes from an elderly woman with acute or convalescent COVID-19. The CDR3, as DNA: TGTGCCAGCTCATCTGCCGGGACAGGGGGCGCCGCTTTCTTT. This sequence encodes CASSSAGTGGAAFF.